Sequencing of this T cell receptor (beta chain) was carried out in a study of blood T cell repertoires in COVID-19. J was trimmed by 5 bases and V by 0 bases; bases with no gene match: 13. Per the germline V gene, CDR1 is SGHRS and CDR2 is YFSETQ. This CDR3 contains 17 residues. The protocol was immunoSEQ multiplex PCR, while the TCRdb copy is restricted to in-frame clones and leaves out a portion. The data contain over 300,000 clones, roughly 90% of them singletons. J is TRBJ2-5 and V is TRBV5-1, with 7 bases aligning to TRBD2. Sequenced: PBMCs or T cells enriched from blood (not recorded which). This receptor was taken from a woman aged 40-49 years who had recovered from COVID-19. CDR3: CASSLGPLADRRETQYF. In nucleotides, the CDR3 is TGCGCCAGCAGCTTGGGGCCCCTAGCGGACCGCCGGGAGACCCAGTACTTC.